This is a list of T cell receptor beta chains from one sample in a study of T cell responses to AZD1222 COVID-19 vaccine. Data came from immunoSEQ multiplex PCR; TCRdb stores just in-frame clones and leaves some out. The sample gives 98,000 or so clones, roughly 86% of which show up once; approximately 3% is in the top ten. The source was peripheral blood, collected 28 days after the second dose of the MenACWY control vaccine. Receptor source: an adult who received the MenACWY meningococcal vaccine as a control. The CDR3 runs from the conserved cysteine through the conserved F or W. A D gene is named only where the DNA matches it firmly. A row's size may be missing; if present it is once, few, many or a size class.

V gene,D gene,clone size,J gene,CDR3 protein,CDR3 DNA
TRBV3-1/TRBV3-2,TRBD1,few,TRBJ2-7,CASSQEGTGARYEQYF,TGTGCCAGCAGCCAAGAGGGGACAGGGGCACGCTACGAGCAGTACTTC
TRBV12-3/TRBV12-4,NA,NA,TRBJ2-7,CASSLAAYEQYF,TGTGCCAGCAGTTTAGCGGCCTACGAGCAGTACTTC
TRBV3-1/TRBV3-2,NA,NA,TRBJ2-1,CASSLVYDEQFF,TGTGCCAGCAGCCTAGTTTATGATGAGCAGTTCTTC
TRBV3-1/TRBV3-2,NA,few,TRBJ2-1,CASSQDRTAGAYNEQFF,TGTGCCAGCAGCCAAGATAGGACCGCGGGGGCTTACAATGAGCAGTTCTTC
TRBV19,NA,once,TRBJ2-7,CASTPAGGGLYEQYF,TGTGCCAGTACCCCCGCAGGGGGGGGGCTTTACGAGCAGTACTTC
TRBV10-2,NA,NA,TRBJ1-1,CASSRDGSTEAFF,TGCGCCAGCAGTAGGGATGGGAGCACTGAAGCTTTCTTT
TRBV7-9,TRBD1,NA,TRBJ2-1,CASRTGQVYNEQFF,TGTGCCAGCAGGACGGGACAGGTCTACAATGAGCAGTTCTTC
TRBV5-1,NA,NA,TRBJ2-3,CASSWQADYTDTQYF,TGCGCCAGCAGCTGGCAGGCCGACTACACAGATACGCAGTATTTT
TRBV28,NA,NA,TRBJ2-2,CASSFSGTGELFF,TGTGCCAGCAGTTTTTCGGGGACCGGGGAGCTGTTTTTT
TRBV18,NA,NA,TRBJ1-1,CASSGGLRGVTEAFF,TGTGCCAGCTCCGGGGGTCTGAGGGGGGTCACTGAAGCTTTCTTT
TRBV29-1,NA,NA,TRBJ2-6,CSVGVLHSGANVLTF,TGCAGCGTTGGGGTTCTCCACTCTGGGGCCAACGTCCTGACTTTC
TRBV5-1,TRBD1,NA,TRBJ2-7,CASSPGRTGGDEQYF,TGCGCCAGCAGCCCCGGGAGGACAGGGGGCGACGAGCAGTACTTC
TRBV6-1,NA,NA,TRBJ1-5,CASSGGVRTALYSNQPQHF,TGTGCCAGCAGTGGGGGGGTTCGGACGGCTCTTTATAGCAATCAGCCCCAGCATTTT
TRBV18,NA,NA,TRBJ2-7,CASSLDRGTDYEQYF,TGTGCCAGCTCACTGGACCGGGGAACTGACTACGAGCAGTACTTC
TRBV6-5,NA,NA,TRBJ2-1,CASSYINRVDEQFF,TGTGCCAGCAGTTACATTAACAGGGTGGATGAGCAGTTCTTC
TRBV24-1,NA,NA,TRBJ2-2,CATSDLVGFNTGELFF,TGTGCCACCAGTGATTTAGTGGGATTTAACACCGGGGAGCTGTTTTTT
TRBV3-1/TRBV3-2,TRBD1,NA,TRBJ1-6,CASRRQGSSYNSPLHF,TGTGCCAGCCGTAGACAGGGCAGCTCCTATAATTCACCCCTCCACTTT
TRBV7-2,NA,NA,TRBJ1-1,CASSLVRKNTEAFF,TGTGCCAGCAGCTTAGTCAGGAAGAACACTGAAGCTTTCTTT
TRBV3-1/TRBV3-2,TRBD2,NA,TRBJ2-1,CASSQRGGSYNEQFF,TGTGCCAGCAGCCAACGGGGGGGTTCCTACAATGAGCAGTTCTTC
TRBV4-1,TRBD1,NA,TRBJ1-5,CASSQVPGTGMNQPQHF,TGCGCCAGCAGCCAAGTCCCCGGGACAGGGATGAATCAGCCCCAGCATTTT
TRBV11-2,NA,once,TRBJ1-2,CASSPRNYGYTF,TGTGCCAGCAGTCCTCGGAACTATGGCTACACCTTC
TRBV3-1/TRBV3-2,NA,NA,TRBJ2-7,CASSQEAAQTYEQYF,TGTGCCAGCAGCCAAGAAGCAGCCCAGACCTACGAGCAGTACTTC
TRBV28,TRBD1,NA,TRBJ1-2,CASSLPTGPANYGYTF,TGTGCCAGCAGTTTGCCGACAGGGCCTGCTAACTATGGCTACACCTTC
TRBV6-6,TRBD1,NA,TRBJ2-7,CASTLTLGRGYEQYF,TGTGCCAGCACCCTCACACTGGGCAGGGGGTACGAGCAGTACTTC
TRBV10-1,NA,NA,TRBJ1-2,CASSESFDSIRLDGYTF,TGCGCCAGCAGTGAGTCGTTCGACAGTATAAGACTGGATGGCTACACCTTC
TRBV4-1,NA,NA,TRBJ1-1,CASSPGRGNTEAFF,TGCGCCAGCAGCCCGGGGAGGGGGAACACTGAAGCTTTCTTT
TRBV7-2,NA,NA,TRBJ2-7,CASSFSLREQYF,TGTGCCAGCAGCTTTTCTCTGAGAGAGCAGTACTTC
TRBV2,NA,NA,TRBJ2-3,CASRSGTQPTDTQYF,TGTGCCAGCAGGTCCGGGACCCAACCAACAGATACGCAGTATTTT
TRBV6-2/TRBV6-3,NA,NA,TRBJ1-1,CASSTPRRLNTEAFF,TGTGCCAGCAGTACCCCACGCAGGCTGAACACTGAAGCTTTCTTT
TRBV6-6,TRBD1,NA,TRBJ2-1,CASSRGTGQGGNEQFF,TGTGCCAGCAGTCGAGGGACAGGTCAGGGGGGAAATGAGCAGTTCTTC
TRBV2,TRBD1,NA,TRBJ1-2,CASRDSGEEGYTF,TGTGCCAGTCGGGACAGCGGCGAAGAAGGCTACACCTTC
TRBV3-1/TRBV3-2,NA,few,TRBJ2-1,CACGRDEQFF,TGTGCCTGTGGTAGGGATGAGCAGTTCTTC
TRBV5-5,NA,NA,TRBJ1-4,CASSLGSGDHEKLFF,TGTGCCAGCAGCTTGGGCTCAGGGGACCATGAAAAACTGTTTTTT
TRBV6-5,TRBD1,NA,TRBJ2-1,CASSYRTGYNEQFF,TGTGCCAGCAGTTACCGGACAGGTTACAATGAGCAGTTCTTC
TRBV6-5,NA,NA,TRBJ1-4,CASSSGATNEKLFF,TGTGCCAGCAGTTCGGGGGCAACTAATGAAAAACTGTTTTTT
TRBV29-1,TRBD1,NA,TRBJ1-1,CSAGQGAPTIEAFF,TGCAGCGCCGGACAGGGGGCGCCTACGATTGAAGCTTTCTTT
TRBV28,NA,NA,TRBJ2-4,CASRNPGVASAKNIQYF,TGTGCCAGCAGAAATCCAGGGGTGGCTTCGGCCAAAAACATTCAGTACTTC
TRBV5-8,NA,NA,TRBJ2-7,CASSLGVTMGAYEQYF,TGTGCCAGCAGCTTGGGGGTGACAATGGGTGCCTACGAGCAGTACTTC
TRBV19,NA,once,TRBJ2-7,CASTSGGGGDEQYF,NA
TRBV3-1/TRBV3-2,TRBD1,once,TRBJ2-5,CASSQGQGKETQYF,TGTGCCAGCAGCCAGGGACAGGGAAAAGAGACCCAGTACTTC
TRBV7-9,NA,NA,TRBJ2-1,CASSTAGPYNEQFF,TGTGCCAGCAGCACAGCCGGGCCTTACAATGAGCAGTTCTTC
TRBV7-8,NA,NA,TRBJ2-5,CASSFGVAETQYF,TGTGCCAGCAGCTTCGGGGTGGCGGAGACCCAGTACTTC
TRBV19,TRBD1,NA,TRBJ1-5,CASSHTGVGNQPQHF,TGTGCCAGTTCTCATACAGGGGTCGGCAATCAGCCCCAGCATTTT
TRBV4-1,NA,NA,TRBJ2-7,CASSQAIDIPYEQYF,TGCGCCAGCAGCCAAGCTATCGACATTCCCTACGAGCAGTACTTC
TRBV7-9,TRBD1,NA,TRBJ1-4,CASSPPTGRGEKLFF,TGTGCCAGCAGCCCCCCGACAGGGCGCGGGGAAAAACTGTTTTTT
TRBV7-9,NA,once,TRBJ2-3,CASSQQGLDTQYF,TGTGCCAGCAGCCAACAGGGTTTGGATACGCAGTATTTT
TRBV7-3,NA,NA,TRBJ1-3,CASSPDTSGNTIYF,TGTGCCAGCAGTCCTGACACCTCTGGAAACACCATATATTTT
TRBV18,NA,NA,TRBJ1-6,CASSPQESSNNSPLHF,TGTGCCAGCTCACCACAGGAATCTAGTAATAATTCACCCCTCCACTTT
TRBV7-2,NA,NA,TRBJ2-5,CASSLGQSQETQYF,TGTGCCAGCAGCTTAGGACAGAGCCAAGAGACCCAGTACTTC
TRBV5-4,TRBD1,NA,TRBJ2-7,CASSWEPGQGNEQYF,TGTGCCAGCAGCTGGGAACCGGGACAGGGCAACGAGCAGTACTTC
TRBV7-6,NA,NA,TRBJ2-3,CASSLVGSSTDTQYF,TGTGCCAGCAGCTTAGTCGGGTCTAGCACAGATACGCAGTATTTT
TRBV5-1,NA,NA,TRBJ1-5,CASSLEGGSNQPQHF,TGCGCCAGCAGCTTGGAGGGGGGTAGCAATCAGCCCCAGCATTTT
TRBV28,TRBD1,NA,TRBJ1-2,CASSRGQGTNYGYTF,TGTGCCAGCAGTCGTGGACAGGGGACCAACTATGGCTACACCTTC